This is a list of T cell receptor beta chains from one sample in a study of CD8 T cells in ankylosing spondylitis. TCRdb reprocessed the 5' RACE reads with MiXCR, giving one entry per CDR3 protein. The sample shows approximately 340,000 distinct CDR3 sequences, roughly 14% of them seen only once. The source material was blood, either unsorted or a sorted T cell fraction (not recorded which). The receptors come from a male donor with ankylosing spondylitis or in good health (not recorded which). Each CDR3 is given with its conserved first and last residue. D genes are given only for firm matches. Clone sizes are given selectively: once, few, many, or a class where the clone is expanded.

J gene,V gene,clone size,D gene,CDR3 protein,CDR3 DNA
TRBJ1-6,TRBV12-3/TRBV12-4,many,TRBD1,CASSTLAGGSPLHF,TGTGCCAGCAGTACCTTAGCAGGGGGCTCACCCCTCCACTTT
TRBJ1-6,TRBV5-1,few,-,CASSLATVGVSNSPLHF,TGCGCCAGCAGCTTGGCCACCGTTGGAGTGAGTAATTCACCCCTCCACTTT
TRBJ2-5,TRBV2,-,TRBD1,CASSATRTWNYRGQETQYF,TGTGCCAGCAGTGCAACCCGAACGTGGAACTACAGGGGACAAGAGACCCAGTACTTC
TRBJ2-3,TRBV6-1,-,TRBD2,CASSPSGGTRTDTQYF,TGTGCCAGCAGTCCGAGCGGGGGGACTCGCACAGATACGCAGTATTTT
TRBJ2-1,TRBV11-2,many,-,CASSLAGGSNEQFF,TGTGCCAGCAGCTTAGCGGGGGGCTCCAATGAGCAGTTCTTC
TRBJ2-1,TRBV5-1,-,-,CASSLASATTYSNEQFF,TGCGCCAGCAGCTTGGCCTCAGCGACCACGTATTCCAATGAGCAGTTCTTC
TRBJ2-5,TRBV6-5,-,TRBD2,CASSYAAGFQETQYF,TGTGCCAGCAGTTACGCAGCGGGGTTCCAAGAGACCCAGTACTTC
TRBJ2-1,TRBV11-3,few,-,CASSISESSYNEQFF,TGTGCCAGCAGTATAAGCGAGAGCTCCTACAATGAGCAGTTCTTC
TRBJ2-3,TRBV6-1,few,TRBD2,CASTPLAGSTDTQYF,TGTGCCAGCACCCCCCTAGCGGGGAGCACAGATACGCAGTATTTT
TRBJ1-6,TRBV10-2,few,-,CASSDGFNSPLHF,TGCGCCAGCAGTGACGGGTTTAATTCACCCCTCCACTTT